This T cell receptor beta chain was captured in a study of vaccination and CD4 T cells after COVID-19. Study-level background: Treatment of control cultures consisted of a CEFX pool, an HIV-1 Nef pool, or no peptide.

Sequence data for DNA of cultured CD4+ T cells were generated by the Oncomine TCR Beta short-read assay. TCRdb analysed the PCR reads with MiXCR anew, one entry per CDR3 protein. The sample holds roughly 12,000 distinct CDR3 sequences, over 25% seen once. V lost 0 bases to trimming and J lost 4 bases; unmatched junction nucleotides: 5. This CDR3 spans 15 amino acids. From germline, CDR1 is SGHNT and CDR2 YYREEE (reference sequence). With regard to this clonotype: The antigen is unknown.

The treatment is: approximately 11-day PBMC culture with coronavirus spike peptide pools or control peptides (ViraFEST assay). The origin of this receptor is a human donor who had recovered from COVID-19. This material consisted of CD4+ T cells from blood, cultured in vitro, taken after SARS-CoV-2 vaccination. V usage is TRBV5-4 and J usage is TRBJ2-5; 8 bases align to TRBD2. In nucleotides, the CDR3 is TGTGCCAGCAGCTTGGCGGGAGGGCCGTCAGAGACCCAGTACTTC. This translates into CASSLAGGPSETQYF.